The clone carrying this T cell receptor (beta chain) was detected many times. Its antigen is still unknown. The sample originates from a study of molecular identifiers for immune sequencing clone quantification. Overall study results and limits: Clones that exceeded 20 RNA copies held over 99% of effector molecules, yet under 1% in naive cells.

Via MiXCR, TCRdb re-called the PCR reads, giving one row per CDR3 protein. The repertoire includes 300,000 to 400,000 distinct CDR3 sequences, over 20% of them detected once, and approximately 0.74% sits in the top ten. Sequencing input: naive CD8+ T cells from blood, with Jurkat cell RNA spiked in. The subset denotes: FACS-sorted CD8+CD4-CCR7+CD45RA+ naive T cells. The TCR sequence derives from a human donor in good health. Some libraries in this study had Jurkat cell RNA spiked in.

CDR3 DNA: TGCAGCGTTGCAGCTGACGGGGCATATCAGCCCCAGCATTTT. It specifies CSVAADGAYQPQHF. The chain has TRBV29-1 and TRBJ1-5; a weak D match, TRBD1 (5 bases). Between the trimmed V and J ends, which lost 4 bases and 5 bases, there was a span of 15 bases. The germline gives CDR1 SQVTM, CDR2 ANQGSEA. This CDR3 spans 14 amino acids.